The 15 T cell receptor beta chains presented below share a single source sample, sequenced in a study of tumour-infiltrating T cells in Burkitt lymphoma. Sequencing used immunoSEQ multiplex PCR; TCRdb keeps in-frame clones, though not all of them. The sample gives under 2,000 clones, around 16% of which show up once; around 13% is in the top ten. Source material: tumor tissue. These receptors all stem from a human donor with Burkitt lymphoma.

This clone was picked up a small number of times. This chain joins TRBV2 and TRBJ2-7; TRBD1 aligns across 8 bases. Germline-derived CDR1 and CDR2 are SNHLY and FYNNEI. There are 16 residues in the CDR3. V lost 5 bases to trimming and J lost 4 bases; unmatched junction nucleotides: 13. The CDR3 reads CASSSGGGQGAYEQYF. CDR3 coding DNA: TGTGCCAGCAGTTCTGGCGGAGGACAGGGTGCTTACGAGCAGTACTTC.

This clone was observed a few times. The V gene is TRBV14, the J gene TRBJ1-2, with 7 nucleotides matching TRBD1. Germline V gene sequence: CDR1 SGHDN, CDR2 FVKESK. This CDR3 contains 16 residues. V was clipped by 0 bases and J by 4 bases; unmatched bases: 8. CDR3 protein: CASSQDRGQAAYGYTF. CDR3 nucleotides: TGTGCCAGCAGCCAAGATCGAGGACAGGCCGCCTATGGCTACACCTTC.

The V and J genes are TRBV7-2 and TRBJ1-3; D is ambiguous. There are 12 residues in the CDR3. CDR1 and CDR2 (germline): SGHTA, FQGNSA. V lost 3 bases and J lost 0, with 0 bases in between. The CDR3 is CASSFSGNTIYF. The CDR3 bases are TGTGCCAGCAGCTTCTCTGGAAACACCATATATTTT. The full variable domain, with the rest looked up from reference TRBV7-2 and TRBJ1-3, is GAGVSQSPSNKVTEKGKDVELRCDPISGHTALYWYRQSLGQGLEFLIYFQGNSAPDKSGLPSDRFSAERTGGSVSTLTIQRTQQEDSAVYLCASSFSGNTIYFGEGSWLTVV.

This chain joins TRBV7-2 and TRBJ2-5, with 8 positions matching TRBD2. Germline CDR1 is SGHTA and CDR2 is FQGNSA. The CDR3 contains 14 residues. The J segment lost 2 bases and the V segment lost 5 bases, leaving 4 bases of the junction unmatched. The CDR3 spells CASSMGLDQETQYF. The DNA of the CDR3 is TGTGCCAGCAGCATGGGACTAGATCAAGAGACCCAGTACTTC.

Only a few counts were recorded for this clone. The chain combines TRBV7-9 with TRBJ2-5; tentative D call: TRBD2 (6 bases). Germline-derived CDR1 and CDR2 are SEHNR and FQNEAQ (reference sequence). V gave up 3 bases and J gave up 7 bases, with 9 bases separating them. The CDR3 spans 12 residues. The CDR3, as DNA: TGTGCCAGCAGCTTTTTGGGGGGGACCCAGTACTTC. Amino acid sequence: CASSFLGGTQYF.

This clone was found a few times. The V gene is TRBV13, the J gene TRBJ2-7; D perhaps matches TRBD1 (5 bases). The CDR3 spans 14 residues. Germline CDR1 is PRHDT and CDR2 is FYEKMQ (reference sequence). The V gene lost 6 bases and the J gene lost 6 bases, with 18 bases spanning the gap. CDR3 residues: CASSSLKGIGEQYF. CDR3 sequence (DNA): TGTGCCAGCAGTTCACTTAAGGGGATAGGCGAGCAGTACTTC.

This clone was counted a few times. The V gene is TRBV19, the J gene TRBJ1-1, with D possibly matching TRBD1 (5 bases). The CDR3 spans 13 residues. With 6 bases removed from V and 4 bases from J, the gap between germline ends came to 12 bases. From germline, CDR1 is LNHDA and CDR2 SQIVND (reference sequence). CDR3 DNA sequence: TGTGCCAGTAGCTCGTGGGGGGGCACTGAAGCTTTCTTT. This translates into CASSSWGGTEAFF.

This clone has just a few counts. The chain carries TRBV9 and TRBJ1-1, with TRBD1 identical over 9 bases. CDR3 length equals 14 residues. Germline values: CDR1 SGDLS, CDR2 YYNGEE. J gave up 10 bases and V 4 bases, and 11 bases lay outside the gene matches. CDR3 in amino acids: CASSRRDRVVGAFF. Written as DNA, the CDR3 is TGTGCCAGCAGCAGAAGGGACAGGGTGGTAGGAGCTTTCTTT.

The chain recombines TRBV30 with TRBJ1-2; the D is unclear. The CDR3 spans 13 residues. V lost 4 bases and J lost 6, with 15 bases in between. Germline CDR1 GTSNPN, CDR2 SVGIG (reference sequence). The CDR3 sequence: CAWTPVVVDGYTF. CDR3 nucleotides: TGTGCCTGGACTCCGGTAGTGGTGGATGGCTACACCTTC.

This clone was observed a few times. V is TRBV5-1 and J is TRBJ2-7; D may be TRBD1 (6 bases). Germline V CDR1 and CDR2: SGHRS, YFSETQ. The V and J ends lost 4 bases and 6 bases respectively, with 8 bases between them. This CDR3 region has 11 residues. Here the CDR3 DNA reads TGCGCCAGCAGCCAAGGGGGCGAGCAGTACTTC. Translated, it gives CASSQGGEQYF.

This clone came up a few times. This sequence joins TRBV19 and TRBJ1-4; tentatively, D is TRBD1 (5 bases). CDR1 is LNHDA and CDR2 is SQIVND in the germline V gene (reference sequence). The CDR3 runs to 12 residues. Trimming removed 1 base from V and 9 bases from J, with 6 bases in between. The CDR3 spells CASSIGGKKLFF. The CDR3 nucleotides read TGTGCCAGTAGTATAGGGGGGAAAAAACTGTTTTTT.

This chain's CDR3 is CASSQGTSVYNEQFF. The CDR3 DNA reads as TGTGCCAGCAGCCAAGGGACTAGCGTATACAATGAGCAGTTCTTC. The chain is built from TRBV7-2 and TRBJ2-1; 10 bases fit TRBD2. Trimming took 5 bases from V and 4 from J; bases not matched to a gene: 5. This CDR3 is 15 amino acids long. CDR1 and CDR2 (germline): SGHTA, FQGNSA.

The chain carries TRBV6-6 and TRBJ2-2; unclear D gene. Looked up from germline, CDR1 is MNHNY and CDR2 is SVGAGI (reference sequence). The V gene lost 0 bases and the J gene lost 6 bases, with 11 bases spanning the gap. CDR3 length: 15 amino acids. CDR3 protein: CASSYSIGPAGELFF. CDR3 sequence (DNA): TGTGCCAGCAGTTACTCGATTGGCCCAGCCGGGGAGCTGTTTTTT.

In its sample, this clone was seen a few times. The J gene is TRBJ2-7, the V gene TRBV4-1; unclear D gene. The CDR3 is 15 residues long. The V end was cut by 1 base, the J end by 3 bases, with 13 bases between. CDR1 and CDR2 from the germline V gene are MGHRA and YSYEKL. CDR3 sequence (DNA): TGCGCCAGCAGCCAAGTTGAGACCTCAATCTACGAGCAGTACTTC. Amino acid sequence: CASSQVETSIYEQYF.

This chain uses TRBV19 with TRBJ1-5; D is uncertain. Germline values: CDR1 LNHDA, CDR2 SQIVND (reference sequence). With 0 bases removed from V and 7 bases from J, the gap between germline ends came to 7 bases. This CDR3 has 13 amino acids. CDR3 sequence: CASSIDRSQPQHF. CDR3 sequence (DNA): TGTGCCAGTAGTATAGACAGGTCGCAGCCCCAGCATTTT.